Described below is a single TCR beta chain sequence and its context. Living in 20 to 30 US areas, the participants were between roughly 18 and 89 years of age. Recovered status in Cohort 3 required two negative PCRs, clearance, or symptom resolution. Authors' analysis steps: Reference gene primer amplification gave nucleated cell count estimates. This table comes from immunoSEQ multiplex PCR, and its TCRdb copy is limited to in-frame clones, with some not included. The V and J calls and clone size were taken over from that table, and D and trimming were inferred from the DNA. The data show over 300,000 clones, 89% seen once. This sample stems from a study of blood T cell repertoires in COVID-19. Turning to the study itself: Some COVID-19 samples were acute and others convalescent; all came from the United States, Italy and Spain.

The V gene end was trimmed by 0 bases and the J gene end by 7 bases; junction bases not matched to a gene: 10. This CDR3 region has 16 residues. Germline assignment: CDR1 SGHRS and CDR2 YFSETQ. Sequencing was carried out using PBMCs or T cells enriched from blood (not recorded which). The V call is TRBV5-1, the J call TRBJ2-1, with TRBD1 matching over 7 bases. The receptor was isolated from a woman aged 40 to 49 who had recovered from COVID-19. The chain's CDR3 is CASSLDRQGNWNEQFF. The CDR3 coding sequence is TGCGCCAGCAGCTTGGATCGACAGGGTAATTGGAATGAGCAGTTCTTC.